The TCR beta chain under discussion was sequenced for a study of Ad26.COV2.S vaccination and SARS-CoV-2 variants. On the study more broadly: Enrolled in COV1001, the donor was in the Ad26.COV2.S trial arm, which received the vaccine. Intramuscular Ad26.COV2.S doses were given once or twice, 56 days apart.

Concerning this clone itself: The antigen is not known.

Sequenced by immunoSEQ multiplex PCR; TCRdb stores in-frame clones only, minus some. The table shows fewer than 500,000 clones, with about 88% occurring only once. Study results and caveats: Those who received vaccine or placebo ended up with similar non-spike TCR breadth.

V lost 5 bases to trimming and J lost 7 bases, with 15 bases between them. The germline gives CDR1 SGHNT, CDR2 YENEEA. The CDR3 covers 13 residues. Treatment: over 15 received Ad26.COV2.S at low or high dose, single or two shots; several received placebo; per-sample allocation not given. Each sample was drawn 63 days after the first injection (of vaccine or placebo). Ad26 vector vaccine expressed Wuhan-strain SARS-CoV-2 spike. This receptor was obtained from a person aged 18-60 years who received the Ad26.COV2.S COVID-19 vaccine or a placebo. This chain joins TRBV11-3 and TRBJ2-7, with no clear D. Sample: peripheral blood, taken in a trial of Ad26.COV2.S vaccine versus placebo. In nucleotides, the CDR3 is TGTGCCAGCAGCCCCAGCCCGATGGGTGAGCAGTACGTC. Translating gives CASSPSPMGEQYV.